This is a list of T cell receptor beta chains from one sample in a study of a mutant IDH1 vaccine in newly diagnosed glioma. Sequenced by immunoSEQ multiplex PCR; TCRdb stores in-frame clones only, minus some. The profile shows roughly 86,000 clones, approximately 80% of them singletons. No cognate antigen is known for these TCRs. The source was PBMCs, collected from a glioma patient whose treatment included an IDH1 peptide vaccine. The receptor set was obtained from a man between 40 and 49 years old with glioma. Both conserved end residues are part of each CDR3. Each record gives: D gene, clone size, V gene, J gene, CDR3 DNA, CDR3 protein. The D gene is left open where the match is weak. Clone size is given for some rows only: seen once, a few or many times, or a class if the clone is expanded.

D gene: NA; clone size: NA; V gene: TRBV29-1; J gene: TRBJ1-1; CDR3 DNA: TGCAGCGTTGTTCGGAGCAGTTACACTGAAGCTTTCTTT; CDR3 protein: CSVVRSSYTEAFF
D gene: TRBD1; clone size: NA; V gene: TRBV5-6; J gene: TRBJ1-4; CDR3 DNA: TGTGCCAGCAGCTTGGCGATGACAGGGGAGTATGAAAAACTGTTTTTT; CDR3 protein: CASSLAMTGEYEKLFF
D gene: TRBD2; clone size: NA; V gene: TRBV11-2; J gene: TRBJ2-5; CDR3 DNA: TGTGCCAGCAGCTCTGGGACTAGGGAGACCCAGTACTTC; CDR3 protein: CASSSGTRETQYF
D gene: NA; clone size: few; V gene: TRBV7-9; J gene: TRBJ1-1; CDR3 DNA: TGTGCCAGCAGCTTAGGGGGCGCTTCTGAAGCTTTCTTT; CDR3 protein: CASSLGGASEAFF
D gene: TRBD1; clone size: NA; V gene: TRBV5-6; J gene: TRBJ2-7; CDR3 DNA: TGTGCCAACAGCTGGGGACAGGTTCCAGGAGAGCAGTACTTC; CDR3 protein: CANSWGQVPGEQYF
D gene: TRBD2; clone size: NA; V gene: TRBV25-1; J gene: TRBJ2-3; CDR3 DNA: TGTGCCAGCAGTGTTACTAGCGGGATGGGAGATACGCAGTATTTT; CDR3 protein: CASSVTSGMGDTQYF
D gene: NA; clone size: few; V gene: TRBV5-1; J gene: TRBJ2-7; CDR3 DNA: TGCGCCAGCTCCCAGGACAGAATCTCCTACGAGCAGTACTTC; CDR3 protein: CASSQDRISYEQYF
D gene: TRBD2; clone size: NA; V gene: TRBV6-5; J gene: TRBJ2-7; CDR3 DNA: TGTGCCAGCAGATTGGGACTAGCAATCCACGAGCAGTACTTC; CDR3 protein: CASRLGLAIHEQYF
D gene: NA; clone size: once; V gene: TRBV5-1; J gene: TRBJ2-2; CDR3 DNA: TGCGCCAGCAGCTTTAGCGGGACAGGGATTACCGGGGAGCTGTTTTTT; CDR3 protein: CASSFSGTGITGELFF
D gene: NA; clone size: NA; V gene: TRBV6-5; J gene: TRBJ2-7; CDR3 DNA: TGTGCCAGCAGCCCCGGGCGAGCGGAATACGAGCAGTACTTC; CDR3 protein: CASSPGRAEYEQYF
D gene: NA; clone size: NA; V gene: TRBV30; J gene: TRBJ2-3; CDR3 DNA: TGTGCCTGGAGTCACCTGGACCGTAGCGATACGCAGTATTTT; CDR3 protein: CAWSHLDRSDTQYF
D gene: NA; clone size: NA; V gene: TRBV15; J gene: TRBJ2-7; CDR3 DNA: TGTGCCACCAGCAGAGACCCCTCAATAGACGAGCAGTACTTC; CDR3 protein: CATSRDPSIDEQYF
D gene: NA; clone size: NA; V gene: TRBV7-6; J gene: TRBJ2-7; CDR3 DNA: TGTGCCAGCAGCTTAGCGGTTGGGAAAAGCTACGAGCAGTACTTC; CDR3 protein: CASSLAVGKSYEQYF
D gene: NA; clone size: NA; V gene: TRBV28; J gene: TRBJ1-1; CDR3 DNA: TGTGCCAGCAGTTTCTCAGGCTTGAACACTGAAGCTTTCTTT; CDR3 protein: CASSFSGLNTEAFF
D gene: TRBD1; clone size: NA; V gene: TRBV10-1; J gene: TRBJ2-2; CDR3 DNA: TGCGCCAGCAGTAAATACCGGGACAGGGAAAAGGAAGGGATTAGGTCCCTCACCGGGGAGCTGTTTTTT; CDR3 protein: CASSKYRDREKEGIRSLTGELFF
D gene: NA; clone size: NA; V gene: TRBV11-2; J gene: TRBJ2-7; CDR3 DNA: TGTGCCAGCAGCTCCGGGGCTGACTACGAGCAGTACTTC; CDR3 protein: CASSSGADYEQYF
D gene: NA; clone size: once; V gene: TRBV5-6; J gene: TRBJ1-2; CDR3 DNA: TGTGCCAGCAGCTTGCAACAGGGAGGTAGCTATGGCTACACCTTC; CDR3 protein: CASSLQQGGSYGYTF
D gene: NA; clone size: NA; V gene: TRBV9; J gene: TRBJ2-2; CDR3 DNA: TGTGCCAGCAGCGTCTCCGGGACCGGGGAGCTGTTTTTT; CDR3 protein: CASSVSGTGELFF
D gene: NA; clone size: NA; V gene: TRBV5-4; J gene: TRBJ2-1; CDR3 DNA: TGTGCCAGCACCAAGGACAGAGACAATGAGCAGTTCTTC; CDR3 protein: CASTKDRDNEQFF
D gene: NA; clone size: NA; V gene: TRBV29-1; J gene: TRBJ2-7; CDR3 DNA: TGCAGCGCGGGTCAAAAAATGGGGGAGCAGTACTTC; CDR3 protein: CSAGQKMGEQYF
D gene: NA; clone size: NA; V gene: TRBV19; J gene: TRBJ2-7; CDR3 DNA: TGTGCCAGTAGTACCTCCCAGGGGGGGCGGAGGTACGAGCAGTACTTC; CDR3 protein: CASSTSQGGRRYEQYF
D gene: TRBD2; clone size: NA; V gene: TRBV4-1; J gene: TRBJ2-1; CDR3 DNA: TGCGCCAGCAGCCACGAGCGGGAGTACAATGAGCAGTTCTTC; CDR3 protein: CASSHEREYNEQFF
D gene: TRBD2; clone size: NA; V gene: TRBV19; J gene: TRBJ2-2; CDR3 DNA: TGTGCCAGTAGGGGACTAGCGGGAGGGCCGACCGGGGAGCTGTTTTTT; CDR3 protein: CASRGLAGGPTGELFF
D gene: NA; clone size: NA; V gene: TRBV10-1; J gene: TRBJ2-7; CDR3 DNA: TGCGCCAGCAGTGAAGGAAGGGGCGAGCAGTACTTC; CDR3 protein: CASSEGRGEQYF
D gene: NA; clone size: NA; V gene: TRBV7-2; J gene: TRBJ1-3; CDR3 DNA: TGTGCCAGCAGCTTAGCGACGGGACGGGTGTTGGGCACCATATATTTT; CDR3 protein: CASSLATGRVLGTIYF
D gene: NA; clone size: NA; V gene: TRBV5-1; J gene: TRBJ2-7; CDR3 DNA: TGCGCCAGCAGCTTGGCTGGGACTGGATTACCCTACGAGCAGTACTTC; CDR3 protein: CASSLAGTGLPYEQYF